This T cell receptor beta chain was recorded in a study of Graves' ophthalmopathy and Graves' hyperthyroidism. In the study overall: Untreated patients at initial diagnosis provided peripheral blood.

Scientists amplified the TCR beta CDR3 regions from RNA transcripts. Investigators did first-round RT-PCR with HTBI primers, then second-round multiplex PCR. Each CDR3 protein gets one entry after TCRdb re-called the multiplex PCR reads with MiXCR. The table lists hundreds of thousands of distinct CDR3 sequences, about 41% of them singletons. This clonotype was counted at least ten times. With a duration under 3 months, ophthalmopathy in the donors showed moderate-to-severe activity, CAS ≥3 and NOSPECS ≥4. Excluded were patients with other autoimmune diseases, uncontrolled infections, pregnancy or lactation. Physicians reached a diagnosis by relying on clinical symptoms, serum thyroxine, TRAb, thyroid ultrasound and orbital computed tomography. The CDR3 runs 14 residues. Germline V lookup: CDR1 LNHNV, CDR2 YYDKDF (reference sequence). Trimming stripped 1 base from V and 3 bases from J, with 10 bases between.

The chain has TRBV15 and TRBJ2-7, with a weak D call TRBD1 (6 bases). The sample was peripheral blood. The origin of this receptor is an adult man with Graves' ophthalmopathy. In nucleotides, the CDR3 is TGTGCCACCAGCAGAGCAGGACAGAGCTACGAGCAGTACTTC. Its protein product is CATSRAGQSYEQYF.